This is a list of T cell receptor beta chains from one sample in a study of blood T cell repertoires in COVID-19. Assay: immunoSEQ multiplex PCR; the TCRdb copy retains only in-frame clones and omits some. The sample lists about 200,000 clones, almost 85% occurring once. Material for sequencing was peripheral blood. These receptors all come from a human donor with acute or convalescent COVID-19. The donor label of this sample is uncertain. CDR3s include the opening cysteine and the closing phenylalanine or tryptophan. Fields, in order: J gene, V gene, D gene, clone size, CDR3 DNA, CDR3 protein. A D gene is named only where the DNA matches it firmly. Clone size is given for some rows only: seen once, a few or many times, or a class if the clone is expanded.

TRBJ1-1,TRBV5-1,NA,NA,TGCGCCAGCAGCTCGTCGACAACAGTAATCACTGAAGCTTTCTTT,CASSSSTTVITEAFF
TRBJ2-7,TRBV13,NA,NA,TGTGCCAGCACTCTGCGGGGAGTTCGCTACGAGCAGTACTTC,CASTLRGVRYEQYF
TRBJ2-1,TRBV7-2,NA,NA,TGTGCCAGCAGCTTAAAATCCCTCGGTCAGGGTGAGCAGTTCTTC,CASSLKSLGQGEQFF
TRBJ2-1,TRBV27,NA,once,TGTGCCAGCAGTTTGGGCAGGGGATCGGGCAATGAGCAGTTCTTC,CASSLGRGSGNEQFF
TRBJ1-4,TRBV19,TRBD1,once,TGTGCCAGTAACCCGTCGGACAGGGGGGCAACTAATGAAAAACTGTTTTTT,CASNPSDRGATNEKLFF
TRBJ2-1,TRBV7-2,NA,NA,TGTGCCAGCAGGCCCATAGCGGCTACCTACAATGAGCAGTTCTTC,CASRPIAATYNEQFF
TRBJ2-7,TRBV5-1,TRBD2,NA,TGCGCCAGCAGGTACCTGACTAGCGGGAGTGTCTACGAGCAGTACTTC,CASRYLTSGSVYEQYF
TRBJ1-2,TRBV27,TRBD1,NA,TGTGCCAGCAGTTTTAAGATAGTACAGACAGGGGGCGCGGACTATGGCTACACCTTC,CASSFKIVQTGGADYGYTF
TRBJ2-3,TRBV5-5,NA,once,TGTGCCAGCACCCTTTGGCTCACAGATACGCAGTATTTT,CASTLWLTDTQYF
TRBJ1-2,TRBV5-8,TRBD1,NA,TGTGCCAGCAGCTTATCGGACAGGGTTGGCTATGGCTACACCTTC,CASSLSDRVGYGYTF
TRBJ2-2,TRBV10-2,TRBD2,NA,TGCGCCAGCAGCTCGAGTCAAGGACTAGCGGTATGGGACGCCGGGGAGCTGTTTTTT,CASSSSQGLAVWDAGELFF
TRBJ1-6,TRBV3-1/TRBV3-2,NA,NA,TGTGCCAGCAGCCAAGGTGGAGGACCGAGAAATTCACCCCTCCACTTT,CASSQGGGPRNSPLHF
TRBJ1-1,TRBV11-2,NA,NA,TGTGCCAGCAGCTTAACAGGAAAATCAGCAGCTTTCTTT,CASSLTGKSAAFF
TRBJ2-7,TRBV27,TRBD1,NA,TGTGCCAGCTGGGACAGGCGATTCTCCTACGAGCAGTACTTC,CASWDRRFSYEQYF
TRBJ2-3,TRBV9,TRBD2,NA,TGTGCCAGCAGCGTAGATGGGGGAGGGCCCTATCGGACGCAGTATTTT,CASSVDGGGPYRTQYF
TRBJ2-1,TRBV3-1/TRBV3-2,TRBD2,NA,TGTGCCAGCAGCCAAGCCCTTGGACTAGTAGGCTACAATGAGCAGTTCTTC,CASSQALGLVGYNEQFF
TRBJ2-7,TRBV7-2,TRBD1,NA,TGTGCCAGCAGCTTATCATATGGACAGGACGAGCAGTACTTC,CASSLSYGQDEQYF
TRBJ2-5,TRBV7-2,TRBD2,once,TGTGCCAGCAGCTTAGTGGGTGGTGGGAGGGCCCAGGAGACCCAGTACTTC,CASSLVGGGRAQETQYF
TRBJ2-3,TRBV2,NA,NA,TGTGCCAGCAGTTTTGCGCCCGGGGATACGCAGTATTTT,CASSFAPGDTQYF
TRBJ2-7,TRBV2,TRBD1,few,TGTGCCAGCAGGTCCCAGGGGGCGGGGTACGAGCAGTACTTC,CASRSQGAGYEQYF
TRBJ1-2,TRBV18,TRBD1,NA,TGTGCCAGCTCACAAGGACAGGAACCTCATAACTATGGCTACACCTTC,CASSQGQEPHNYGYTF
TRBJ1-5,TRBV27,NA,NA,TGTGCCAGCAGTTTCAGGGGTCAGAATCAGCCCCAGCATTTT,CASSFRGQNQPQHF
TRBJ2-4,TRBV24-1,NA,NA,TGTGCCACCAGTGATTTGTGGCAGGGAAGCAAAAACATTCAGTACTTC,CATSDLWQGSKNIQYF
TRBJ1-4,TRBV9,NA,NA,TGTGCCAGCAGCGAACGACCTGGGCCCAATGAAAAACTGTTTTTT,CASSERPGPNEKLFF
TRBJ2-2,TRBV9,TRBD2,NA,TGTGCCAGCAGCGTAGGCAGCGGGAGGGCCCACGGGGAGCTGTTTTTT,CASSVGSGRAHGELFF
TRBJ2-7,TRBV5-1,TRBD1,NA,TGCGCCAGCAGCTCAGGACAGGGGAAGGTGGGGTACGAGCAGTACTTC,CASSSGQGKVGYEQYF
TRBJ2-3,TRBV7-2,NA,NA,TGTGCCAGCACTCGGCGGGACAGCACAGATACGCAGTATTTT,CASTRRDSTDTQYF
TRBJ2-3,TRBV18,TRBD1,few,TGTGCCAGCTCACCGCAGGGGGCGAGCACAGATACGCAGTATTTT,CASSPQGASTDTQYF
TRBJ2-3,TRBV30,TRBD2,NA,TGTGCCTGGAACCGCGGGAGCTCTGGGGCAGATACGCAGTATTTT,CAWNRGSSGADTQYF
TRBJ2-7,TRBV4-3,NA,NA,TGCGCCAGCAGCCAAGCCGCTAGTGGCGGGTCCTACGAGCAGTACTTC,CASSQAASGGSYEQYF
TRBJ1-6,TRBV7-9,NA,once,TGTGCCAGCAGCGGAGGGATACGGGATAATTCACCCCTCCACTTT,CASSGGIRDNSPLHF
TRBJ1-6,TRBV3-1/TRBV3-2,TRBD1,NA,TGTGCCAGCAGCCCGACAGGGCTTTCACTCCTCCACTTT,CASSPTGLSLLHF
TRBJ2-3,TRBV29-1,TRBD2,NA,TGCAGCGCCAGGACTAGCGCCGGCACAGATACGCAGTATTTT,CSARTSAGTDTQYF
TRBJ2-5,TRBV5-4,TRBD1,NA,TGTGCCAGCAGCCCTGCAGCCGACAGGGTAGAGACCCAGTACTTC,CASSPAADRVETQYF
TRBJ1-2,TRBV2,NA,NA,TGTGCCAGCAGACCGGACAGTAACTATGGCTACACCTTC,CASRPDSNYGYTF
TRBJ1-1,TRBV6-5,NA,NA,TGTGCCAGCAGATCCACAGGGACTGAAGCTTTCTTT,CASRSTGTEAFF
TRBJ1-5,TRBV10-1,TRBD1,NA,TGCGCCAGCAGTGACCTGGACAGGGGGAGAGGTAGCAATCAGCCCCAGCATTTT,CASSDLDRGRGSNQPQHF
TRBJ1-2,TRBV28,NA,NA,TGTGCCAGCAGTTTATTACAGGCAGAGAGAAACTATGGCTACACCTTC,CASSLLQAERNYGYTF
TRBJ1-4,TRBV7-3,NA,NA,TGTGCCAGCAGCTTAACACGGGGTGAAAAACTGTTTTTT,CASSLTRGEKLFF